Following are 32 T cell receptor beta chains from one sample sequenced in a study of CD8 T cells in ankylosing spondylitis. From the 5' RACE reads, TCRdb called clonotypes with MiXCR, one entry per CDR3 protein. In the table there are tens of thousands of distinct CDR3 sequences, 27% of which are singletons. The sample taken for sequencing was blood, either unsorted or a sorted T cell fraction (not recorded which). The receptors were sampled from a male donor with ankylosing spondylitis or in good health (not recorded which).

The chain carries TRBV3-1 and TRBJ2-2, with D unresolved. Germline V gene data show CDR1 as LGHDT and CDR2 as YNNKEL (reference sequence). V was trimmed by 0 bases and J by 0 bases, leaving 14 bases between them. The CDR3 loop spans 18 amino acids. CDR3 loop: CASSQEIGRLTNTGELFF. CDR3 sequence (DNA): TGTGCCAGCAGCCAAGAAATCGGCCGCCTGACGAACACCGGGGAGCTGTTTTTT. Based on the CDR3 plus reference TRBV3-1 and TRBJ2-2, the full variable domain is DTAVSQTPKYLVTQMGNDKSIKCEQNLGHDTMYWYKQDSKKFLKIMFSYNNKELIINETVPNRFSPKSPDKAHLNLHINSLELGDSAVYFCASSQEIGRLTNTGELFFGEGSRLTVL.

The rearrangement joins TRBV6-5 to TRBJ1-2; no reliable D call. V was trimmed by 4 bases and J by 6 bases, leaving 12 bases between them. CDR3 length: 13 residues. In germline, CDR1 is MNHEY, CDR2 SVGAGI. This CDR3 is CASSFRRWDGYTF. CDR3 nucleotides: TGTGCCAGCAGTTTCCGGCGGTGGGATGGCTACACCTTC.

The genes are TRBV7-9 and TRBJ1-4, with unresolved D. Germline V gives CDR1 SEHNR, CDR2 FQNEAQ (reference sequence). Trimming removed 4 bases at V and 0 bases at J, with 6 bases between. The length of the CDR3 is 14 residues. The CDR3 DNA reads as TGTGCCAGCAGCTCTACGACAACTAATGAAAAACTGTTTTTT. Protein: CASSSTTTNEKLFF.

This chain links TRBV5-1 with TRBJ2-2; D unresolved. There are 16 residues in the CDR3. Trimming took 4 bases from V and 0 from J, leaving 13 bases between them. The germline V gene encodes CDR1 SGHRS and CDR2 YFSETQ. CDR3 loop: CASSIMARANTGELFF. The CDR3 nucleotides are TGCGCCAGCAGCATTATGGCGCGCGCGAACACCGGGGAGCTGTTTTTT. Complete variable domain (other parts from reference TRBV5-1 and TRBJ2-2): KAGVTQTPRYLIKTRGQQVTLSCSPISGHRSVSWYQQTPGQGLQFLFEYFSETQRNKGNFPGRFSGRQFSNSRSEMNVSTLELGDSALYLCASSIMARANTGELFFGEGSRLTVL.

J is TRBJ2-1 and V is TRBV5-1; D possibly matches TRBD1 or TRBD2 (5 bases each). V was pared by 1 base and J by 4 bases, with 9 bases between. The germline CDR1 and CDR2 sequences are SGHRS and YFSETQ. The CDR3 extends over 14 amino acids. As DNA, the CDR3 is TGCGCCAGCAGCTTGCGGGACGGGTACAATGAGCAGTTCTTC. Translated, it gives CASSLRDGYNEQFF.

The chain couples TRBV12-3 or TRBV12-4 to TRBJ1-2, with TRBD1 matching over 12 bases. The ends lost 6 bases at V and 6 bases at J; junction bases unmatched: 8. This CDR3 region has 15 residues. This CDR3 reads CASSLRDRGPDGYTF. CDR3 coding DNA: TGTGCCAGCAGCCTCCGGGACAGGGGGCCGGATGGCTACACCTTC.

Here the CDR3 reads CASSFSAGSSYNEQFF. The CDR3 region has the DNA TGCGCCAGCAGCTTTTCAGCGGGTAGCTCCTACAATGAGCAGTTCTTC. The genes are TRBV5-1 and TRBJ2-1; perhaps TRBD2 as D (6 bases). From germline, CDR1 is SGHRS and CDR2 YFSETQ. This CDR3 has 16 residues. The ends were cut back, 2 bases at V and 0 bases at J, with 12 bases in the middle.

This chain connects TRBV12-3 or TRBV12-4 to TRBJ1-1, with no clear D. This CDR3 spans 11 amino acids. Trimming left V 6 bases short and J 12 bases short, with 14 bases between. The CDR3: CASREGYVTFF. The CDR3 bases are TGTGCCAGCAGAGAAGGGTATGTGACTTTCTTT.

This clonotype was picked up a small number of times. This chain joins TRBV15 and TRBJ1-5; D remains ambiguous. The CDR3 extends over 16 amino acids. Per germline, CDR1 LNHNV and CDR2 YYDKDF (reference sequence). Trimming removed 0 bases from V and 1 base from J, with 10 bases in between. CDR3 protein: CATSREEGWSNQPQHF. The CDR3 region has the DNA TGTGCCACCAGCAGAGAGGAGGGTTGGAGCAATCAGCCCCAGCATTTT.

CDR3 sequence: CASSPLGGDTQYF. The CDR3 DNA reads as TGTGCCAGCAGTCCCCTGGGCGGCGATACGCAGTATTTT. The chain has TRBV27 and TRBJ2-3; D uncertain. This CDR3 contains 13 residues. V was shortened by 5 bases and J by 6 bases, with 12 bases between the two germline ends. Germline CDR1 reads MNHEY; CDR2 reads SMNVEV (reference sequence).

This clonotype has more than one count but fewer than ten. The chain couples TRBV6-1 to TRBJ2-2; possibly TRBD1 or TRBD2 for D (7 bases each). This CDR3 is 15 amino acids long. V lost 8 bases and J 0 bases, leaving 13 bases between the germline ends. Germline V lookup: CDR1 MNHNS, CDR2 SASEGT. The CDR3 DNA reads TGTGCCAGCGGACTAGGGACAGCGAACACCGGGGAGCTGTTTTTT. The encoded protein is CASGLGTANTGELFF.

This rearrangement joins TRBV7-3 to TRBJ1-4, with 8 nucleotides matching TRBD1. Germline CDR1 and CDR2: SGHTA and FQGTGA. The CDR3 extends over 15 amino acids. After removal of 5 bases from V and 7 bases from J, the junction contained 9 bases not matched to a gene. Here the CDR3 reads CASSPWTGLGEKLFF. CDR3 DNA sequence: TGTGCCAGCAGCCCATGGACAGGGTTGGGTGAAAAACTGTTTTTT. Drawing the rest from reference TRBV7-3 and TRBJ1-4, the complete variable domain is GAGVSQTPSNKVTEKGKYVELRCDPISGHTALYWYRQSLGQGPEFLIYFQGTGAADDSGLPNDRFFAVRPEGSVSTLKIQRTERGDSAVYLCASSPWTGLGEKLFFGSGTQLSVL.

This chain uses TRBV10-2 with TRBJ2-7; D remains unclear. V lost 1 base and J lost 4, with 8 bases in between. Per germline, CDR1 WSHSY and CDR2 SAAADI. CDR3 size: 13 residues. CDR3 sequence reads: CASSELYRYEQYF. CDR3 nucleotide sequence: TGCGCCAGCAGTGAGTTATACCGGTACGAGCAGTACTTC.

V usage is TRBV5-1 and J usage is TRBJ2-7; TRBD2 aligns across 12 bases. The length of the CDR3 is 15 residues. Germline CDR1 SGHRS, CDR2 YFSETQ. Trimming at V came to 4 bases and at J to 0 bases, leaving 2 bases not matched to a gene. The CDR3: CASSRTSGTSYEQYF. The CDR3 DNA sequence: TGCGCCAGCAGCCGGACTAGCGGGACCTCCTACGAGCAGTACTTC. Full variable domain (rest looked up from reference TRBV5-1 and TRBJ2-7): KAGVTQTPRYLIKTRGQQVTLSCSPISGHRSVSWYQQTPGQGLQFLFEYFSETQRNKGNFPGRFSGRQFSNSRSEMNVSTLELGDSALYLCASSRTSGTSYEQYFGPGTRLTVT.

The rearrangement uses TRBV19 and TRBJ2-5; weak D call: TRBD2 (6 bases). Trimming shortened V by 3 bases and J by 3 bases, and 14 bases separated the two germline ends. CDR3 size: 15 residues. CDR1 and CDR2 (germline): LNHDA, SQIVND (reference sequence). CDR3 in DNA: TGTGCCAGTAGTATCGGCGGGATACGGGAAGAGACCCAGTACTTC. Its translation is CASSIGGIREETQYF. Drawing the rest from reference TRBV19 and TRBJ2-5, the complete variable domain is DGGITQSPKYLFRKEGQNVTLSCEQNLNHDAMYWYRQDPGQGLRLIYYSQIVNDFQKGDIAEGYSVSREKKESFPLTVTSAQKNPTAFYLCASSIGGIREETQYFGPGTRLLVL.

This clonotype was seen many times. The chain employs TRBV20-1 and TRBJ2-7; 13 positions agree with TRBD2. In germline, CDR1 is DFQATT, CDR2 SNEGSKA (reference sequence). The CDR3 covers 15 residues. The V and J ends lost 1 base and 2 bases, in that order; junction bases with no gene match: 2. The CDR3 loop is CSARGLAGGTYEQYF. The CDR3 bases are TGCAGTGCTAGAGGACTAGCGGGAGGAACCTACGAGCAGTACTTC.

This chain joins TRBV27 and TRBJ2-5; D gene unclear. Trimming left V 6 bases short and J 5 bases short, with 10 bases between. The V gene's germline CDR1 is MNHEY and CDR2 SMNVEV (reference sequence). This CDR3 is 12 amino acids long. The CDR3 spells CASSPVGETQYF. DNA for the CDR3: TGTGCCAGCAGCCCCGTAGGGGAGACCCAGTACTTC.

This chain uses TRBV9 with TRBJ2-3; 11 bases match TRBD2. The germline V gene has CDR1 SGDLS and CDR2 YYNGEE. The CDR3 consists of 14 residues. The V segment lost 3 bases and the J segment 5 bases; nucleotides outside the gene matches: 2. In DNA form, the CDR3 reads TGTGCCAGCAGCGAGGGACTAGCGGTAGATACGCAGTATTTT. Its protein is CASSEGLAVDTQYF.

This clonotype has at least ten counts. The junction departs from the called germline gene at one end, perhaps through a read error. V is TRBV12-3 or TRBV12-4 and J is TRBJ1-1; D might be TRBD1 (5 bases). The CDR3 length is 13 residues. This CDR3 reads CASSLGPNTEAFF. CDR3 coding DNA: TGCGCCAGCAGCTTGGGGCCTAACACTGAAGCTTTCTTT.

The genes are TRBV5-1 and TRBJ2-1; tentative D call: TRBD2 (6 bases). There are 13 residues in the CDR3. V was trimmed by 4 bases and J by 7 bases, leaving 12 bases between them. CDR1 and CDR2 from the germline V gene are SGHRS and YFSETQ. The CDR3 loop reads CASSNRGFNEQFF. CDR3 nucleotide sequence: TGCGCCAGCAGCAACCGGGGGTTTAATGAGCAGTTCTTC.

Worth noting for this clonotype: Mismatch with germline at one junction end may stem from a read error. The chain carries TRBV6-1 and TRBJ2-1; no firm D call. CDR1 and CDR2 from the germline V gene are MNHNS and SASEGT. The CDR3 length is 11 residues. The CDR3 here is CASIFYTEQFF. CDR3 DNA: TGTGCCAGCATTTTCTACACTGAGCAGTTCTTC.

This clonotype was detected only a few times. The rearrangement joins TRBV10-3 to TRBJ2-7; D is possibly TRBD1 or TRBD2 (6 bases each). The CDR3 covers 13 residues. CDR1 is ENHRY and CDR2 is SYGVKD in the germline V gene. Trimming took off 2 bases at V and 4 bases at J, with 9 bases between the two ends. The CDR3 nucleotides read TGTGCCATCAGTGAGGGGGGGCCTTACGAGCAGTACTTC. Protein: CAISEGGPYEQYF.

This clonotype has only a few counts. V and J are TRBV5-1 and TRBJ1-1; D possibly corresponds to TRBD1 (5 bases). Germline V gene data show CDR1 as SGHRS and CDR2 as YFSETQ. Trimming cost V 3 bases and J 4 bases, with 10 bases left between them. The CDR3 is 13 amino acids. The CDR3 here is CASSYQGTTEAFF. The CDR3 nucleotides are TGCGCCAGCAGCTACCAGGGTACCACTGAAGCTTTCTTT.

The rearrangement uses TRBV29-1 and TRBJ2-2, with 7 bases matching TRBD1. Per germline, CDR1 SQVTM and CDR2 ANQGSEA. J gave up 5 bases and V 6 bases, and 9 bases lay outside the gene matches. The CDR3 contains 14 residues. CDR3 amino acids: CSVGLWTGTGELFF. DNA of the CDR3: TGCAGCGTCGGACTTTGGACAGGAACCGGGGAGCTGTTTTTT.

This clonotype was seen many times. The chain joins TRBV10-3 to TRBJ2-5; a possible D gene is TRBD1 (6 bases). CDR1 and CDR2 from the germline V gene are ENHRY and SYGVKD. The CDR3 covers 16 residues. V lost 2 bases to trimming and J lost 4 bases, with 17 bases between them. CDR3 DNA: TGTGCCATCAGTGAGACCCAGGGGAGTGGGTCAGAGACCCAGTACTTC. Translated: CAISETQGSGSETQYF.

The chain is built from TRBV6-2 or TRBV6-3 and TRBJ2-7; D tentatively reads TRBD1 or TRBD2 (5 bases each). Per germline, CDR1 MNHEY and CDR2 SVGEGT. The CDR3 is 13 residues long. Trimming cost V 4 bases and J 6 bases, with 13 bases left between them. The CDR3 DNA sequence: TGTGCCAGCAGTTCGCCTGGGACCGGCGAGCAGTACTTC. Translated: CASSSPGTGEQYF.

This clonotype was picked up a small number of times. The rearrangement uses TRBV12-3 or TRBV12-4 and TRBJ2-3; 10 positions agree with TRBD2. The CDR3 is 13 amino acids. The V gene end was trimmed by 6 bases and the J gene end by 3 bases; junction bases not matched to a gene: 0. In nucleotides, the CDR3 is TGTGCCAGCAGGACTAGCGGGACAGATACGCAGTATTTT. Amino acids: CASRTSGTDTQYF.

This clonotype was picked up a small number of times. This chain joins TRBV30 and TRBJ2-1; no firm D call. Trimming pared 2 bases from V and 8 bases from J, leaving 7 bases between. This CDR3 region has 11 residues. CDR1 is GTSNPN and CDR2 is SVGIG in the germline V gene (reference sequence). CDR3 amino acids: CAWSRLDEQFF. The CDR3, as DNA: TGTGCCTGGAGTAGGCTCGATGAGCAGTTCTTC.

The CDR3 DNA reads as TGTGCCAGCAGCCCAAAGGGGCTGAGGGTGGAAGCTTTCTTT. Protein: CASSPKGLRVEAFF. The V call is TRBV3-1, the J call TRBJ1-1; TRBD1 might be the D (5 bases). The CDR3 sequence is 14 residues long. CDR1 and CDR2 (germline): LGHDT, YNNKEL (reference sequence). With 4 bases removed from V and 8 bases from J, the gap between germline ends came to 17 bases.

This clonotype has just a few counts. Here the CDR3 DNA reads TGCAGTGCTACTCCTGGACAGATGGTGGCAGATACGCAGTATTTT. It codes for CSATPGQMVADTQYF. The chain recombines TRBV20-1 with TRBJ2-3; the D gene is possibly TRBD1 (6 bases). The ends were cut back, 4 bases at V and 4 bases at J, with 18 bases in the middle. The germline V gene encodes CDR1 DFQATT and CDR2 SNEGSKA (reference sequence). CDR3 length: 15 amino acids.

The chain is built from TRBV9 and TRBJ1-2, with a tentative D call TRBD1 (5 bases). The V end lost 0 bases, the J end lost 8 bases, and 14 bases lay between the germline ends. Germline loops: CDR1 SGDLS, CDR2 YYNGEE. The CDR3 loop spans 14 amino acids. CDR3 in amino acids: CASSVEVGDSGYTF. In DNA form, the CDR3 reads TGTGCCAGCAGCGTAGAGGTAGGGGATAGCGGCTACACCTTC.

This clonotype showed up just once. The rearrangement joins TRBV2 to TRBJ2-5; either TRBD1 or TRBD2 may fit D (5 bases each). This CDR3 has 13 amino acids. The V gene lost 6 bases and the J gene lost 0 bases, with 8 bases spanning the gap. The V gene's germline CDR1 is SNHLY and CDR2 FYNNEI. The DNA of the CDR3 is TGTGCCAGCAGCGGGACGTACCAAGAGACCCAGTACTTC. This encodes CASSGTYQETQYF.